The 32 T cell receptor beta chains listed next were all sequenced from one sample in a study of technical replicates of blood from a few donors. The data were produced by immunoSEQ multiplex PCR, yet TCRdb's version contains in-frame clones alone and is incomplete. The table records tens of thousands of clones, more than 85% of them present only once. Sequencing input: PBMCs. The receptors originated from a human donor in good health. Some clones in this sample may be carry-over from other donors' samples.

This sequence joins TRBV9 and TRBJ1-6, with a weak D call TRBD1 (5 bases). This CDR3 has 16 amino acids. In germline, CDR1 is SGDLS, CDR2 YYNGEE. The V end lost 5 bases, the J end lost 5 bases, and 17 bases lay between the germline ends. The CDR3 nucleotides read TGTGCCAGCAGTCCTTGGGGGGATGCGGATAATTCACCCCTCCACTTT. Amino acid sequence: CASSPWGDADNSPLHF.

V usage is TRBV7-9 and J usage is TRBJ2-7, with 12 bases that match TRBD2. With V trimmed by 5 bases and J by 3 bases, 5 bases remained unmatched. This CDR3 has 15 residues. Germline CDR1 is SEHNR and CDR2 is FQNEAQ (reference sequence). The CDR3 nucleotides read TGTGCCAGCAGCCTCGGACTAGCGGGGCTCTACGAGCAGTACTTC. Protein: CASSLGLAGLYEQYF.

This clone was counted a single time. The chain has TRBV4-1 and TRBJ1-2; 10 nucleotides match TRBD1. CDR3 length equals 14 residues. Germline CDR1 is MGHRA and CDR2 is YSYEKL. Trimming at V came to 4 bases and at J to 8 bases, leaving 7 bases not matched to a gene. CDR3 nucleotide sequence: TGCGCCAGCAGCCCCAGGGACAGGGGAATAGGCTACACCTTC. Translating it yields CASSPRDRGIGYTF.

The chain is built from TRBV6-4 and TRBJ2-6; D perhaps matches TRBD1 (6 bases). The germline V and J ends were trimmed by 0 bases and 0 bases, with 12 bases remaining between them. The CDR3 consists of 18 residues. CDR1 is MRHNA, CDR2 SNTAGT, per germline. As DNA, the CDR3 is TGTGCCAGCAGTGACTCCGGTACAGGGATCTCTGGGGCCAACGTCCTGACTTTC. This sequence encodes CASSDSGTGISGANVLTF.

V usage is TRBV11-2 and J usage is TRBJ2-7, with TRBD2 matching over 8 bases. CDR1 is SGHAT, CDR2 FQNNGV, per germline. Trimming removed 5 bases from V and 3 bases from J; junction bases left unmatched: 12. The CDR3 is made up of 16 amino acids. The DNA of the CDR3 is TGTGCCAGCAGCCCTGGTCTCGACGGGAGGGTCTACGAGCAGTACTTC. Its protein is CASSPGLDGRVYEQYF.

The chain is built from TRBV5-1 and TRBJ2-5, with 12 bases matching TRBD2. The CDR3 sequence is 16 residues long. The trim removed 4 bases at V and 5 bases at J, leaving 9 bases unmatched. The germline gives CDR1 SGHRS, CDR2 YFSETQ. CDR3 in amino acids: CASSPLAGGPYETQYF. As DNA, the CDR3 is TGCGCCAGCAGCCCCCTAGCGGGAGGGCCATATGAGACCCAGTACTTC.

The CDR3 sequence is CASKDRERNQPQHF. CDR3 nucleotides: TGTGCCAGTAAGGACAGGGAGCGGAATCAGCCCCAGCATTTT. This chain joins TRBV19 and TRBJ1-5, with 8 bases fitting TRBD1. The V gene's germline CDR1 is LNHDA and CDR2 SQIVND (reference sequence). The CDR3 sequence is 14 residues long. Trimming at V came to 7 bases and at J to 4 bases, leaving 6 bases not matched to a gene.

This chain joins TRBV5-6 and TRBJ1-1, with D possibly matching TRBD1 (6 bases). The CDR3 spans 13 residues. Trimming cost V 4 bases and J 1 base, with 8 bases left between them. Germline V CDR1 and CDR2: SGHDT, YYEEEE. CDR3 sequence reads: CASSPTGNTEAFF. CDR3 DNA: TGTGCCAGCAGCCCGACAGGGAACACTGAAGCTTTCTTT.

This rearrangement joins TRBV7-3 to TRBJ1-1, with no clear D. V was cut by 6 bases and J by 3 bases, with 11 bases left in between. CDR1 and CDR2 from the germline V gene are SGHTA and FQGTGA. The CDR3 runs to 13 residues. The DNA of the CDR3 is TGTGCCAGCAGTTCCACTAGGGACACTGAAGCTTTCTTT. It is translated as CASSSTRDTEAFF.

The rearrangement uses TRBV19 and TRBJ1-5, with TRBD1 matching 9 bases. This CDR3 is 15 amino acids long. V shed 0 bases and J 7 bases; nucleotides not matched to a gene: 4. CDR1 LNHDA and CDR2 SQIVND come from the germline V gene (reference sequence). The CDR3: CASSIEDRGVQPQHF. CDR3 coding DNA: TGTGCCAGTAGTATAGAGGACAGGGGCGTACAGCCCCAGCATTTT.

The chain couples TRBV9 to TRBJ1-3; D gene ambiguous. The V end lost 3 bases, the J end lost 1 base, and 11 bases lay between the germline ends. The CDR3 consists of 15 residues. CDR1 is SGDLS, CDR2 YYNGEE, per germline. This CDR3 reads CASSADLGSGNTIYF. The CDR3 DNA is TGTGCCAGCAGCGCGGACTTAGGGTCTGGAAACACCATATATTTT.

This clone is labeled as medium-sized (0.01 to 0.1%). Other DNA sequences within the sample encode an identical CDR3. CDR3 loop: CASSLGGGYNEQFF. The CDR3 nucleotides read TGCGCCAGCAGCTTGGGGGGAGGATACAATGAGCAGTTCTTC. V is TRBV5-1 and J is TRBJ2-1, with D maybe TRBD2 (6 bases). V was clipped by 0 bases and J by 4 bases, with 8 bases between them. This CDR3 comprises 14 residues. Germline lookup yields CDR1 SGHRS and CDR2 YFSETQ.

The CDR3 is CAWRDRGNHEQYF. The DNA of the CDR3 is TGTGCCTGGAGAGACAGGGGGAACCACGAGCAGTACTTC. The rearrangement links TRBV30 to TRBJ2-5, with 9 positions matching TRBD1. Gene TRBJ2-7 matches the end of the DNA better, so the J call may be wrong. This CDR3 region has 13 residues. CDR1 GTSNPN and CDR2 SVGIG come from the germline V gene (reference sequence).

The J gene is TRBJ2-5, the V gene TRBV7-2; 8 bases align to TRBD1. The ends lost 7 bases at V and 5 bases at J; junction bases unmatched: 9. The V gene's germline CDR1 is SGHTA and CDR2 FQGNSA. The CDR3 runs to 14 residues. The CDR3 nucleotides are TGTGCCAGCACCAACCGACAGGGGACTGAGACCCAGTACTTC. Residues: CASTNRQGTETQYF.

The CDR3 bases are TGTGCCAGCAGCTGGGACAGGGAGGTTACCGGGGAGCTGTTTTTT. It specifies CASSWDREVTGELFF. The genes are TRBV7-9 and TRBJ2-2; the match to TRBD1 covers 9 bases. Trimming took 4 bases from V and 5 from J; bases not matched to a gene: 5. The V gene's germline CDR1 is SEHNR and CDR2 FQNEAQ (reference sequence). This CDR3 region has 15 residues.

This clone was observed a single time. V gene TRBV6-5 combines with J gene TRBJ1-2; D gene ambiguous. The CDR3 is made up of 14 amino acids. CDR1 and CDR2 (germline): MNHEY, SVGAGI. V shed 6 bases and J shed 0 bases, with 11 bases lying between them. The CDR3 here is CASRSPGTNYGYTF. For the CDR3, the DNA is TGTGCCAGCAGGTCCCCCGGGACTAACTATGGCTACACCTTC.

The chain is built from TRBV30 and TRBJ1-5, with a weak D call TRBD1 (5 bases). This CDR3 comprises 15 residues. Per the germline V gene, CDR1 is GTSNPN and CDR2 is SVGIG (reference sequence). V was trimmed by 7 bases and J by 2 bases, leaving 18 bases between them. CDR3 region: CASSLGPQGNQPQHF. The CDR3 nucleotides are TGTGCCTCCTCGTTGGGGCCTCAGGGCAATCAGCCCCAGCATTTT.

V is TRBV15 and J is TRBJ2-2; tentative D call: TRBD2 (6 bases). V was clipped by 2 bases and J by 7 bases, with 14 bases between them. The CDR3 has 15 amino acids. Germline CDR1 and CDR2: LNHNV and YYDKDF (reference sequence). Here the CDR3 DNA reads TGTGCCACCAGCAGATCCCGGACTAAAATCGGGGAGCTGTTTTTT. This translates into CATSRSRTKIGELFF.

The chain couples TRBV4-3 to TRBJ2-7, with 9 bases matching TRBD1. Germline V CDR1 and CDR2: LGHNA, YSLEER. The V gene end was trimmed by 3 bases and the J gene end by 3 bases; junction bases not matched to a gene: 3. This CDR3 has 14 amino acids. CDR3 sequence: CASSHRTGDYEQYF. DNA for the CDR3: TGCGCCAGCAGCCACCGGACAGGGGACTACGAGCAGTACTTC.

V and J are TRBV9 and TRBJ2-3; tentatively, D is TRBD2 (5 bases). CDR1 and CDR2 (germline): SGDLS, YYNGEE. Trimming left V 3 bases short and J 10 bases short, with 15 bases between. CDR3 length: 13 residues. CDR3 residues: CASSAPIGVPQYF. The CDR3 DNA is TGTGCCAGCAGCGCGCCTATCGGGGTCCCGCAGTATTTT. The complete variable domain, with remaining parts taken from reference TRBV9 and TRBJ2-3, reads DSGVTQTPKHLITATGQRVTLRCSPRSGDLSVYWYQQSLDQGLQFLIQYYNGEERAKGNILERFSAQQFPDLHSELNLSSLELGDSALYFCASSAPIGVPQYFGPGTRLTVL.

This sequence joins TRBV7-9 and TRBJ2-1, with 11 bases identical to TRBD1. There are 15 residues in the CDR3. Germline CDR1 reads SEHNR; CDR2 reads FQNEAQ (reference sequence). V was clipped by 6 bases and J by 6 bases; unmatched bases: 7. The CDR3 loop is CASRRGQGAVNEQFF. The CDR3 nucleotides are TGTGCCAGCAGAAGAGGACAGGGGGCCGTCAATGAGCAGTTCTTC.

The chain joins TRBV6-5 to TRBJ2-1; tentative D call: TRBD2 (6 bases). CDR3 size: 15 residues. The germline V gene encodes CDR1 MNHEY and CDR2 SVGAGI. CDR3 in amino acids: CASAPPGAAYNEQFF. For the CDR3, the DNA is TGTGCGAGCGCCCCCCCGGGAGCGGCCTACAATGAGCAGTTCTTC.

The chain couples TRBV27 to TRBJ1-1; 9 bases align to TRBD1. CDR1 is MNHEY and CDR2 is SMNVEV in the germline V gene (reference sequence). With 6 bases clipped from V and 1 base from J, the junction kept 9 bases outside the gene matches. The CDR3 has 16 residues. The CDR3 is CASRPLRDRANTEAFF. Written as DNA, the CDR3 is TGTGCCAGCAGACCACTACGGGACAGGGCGAACACTGAAGCTTTCTTT.

This clone occurred once. The gene calls are TRBV18 and TRBJ1-2; D is unclear. The V gene's germline CDR1 is KGHSH and CDR2 LQKENI. V gave up 0 bases and J gave up 8 bases, with 13 bases separating them. This CDR3 comprises 14 residues. The CDR3 coding sequence is TGTGCCAGCTCACCACCGCGGGGTCTCCCGGGCTACACCTTC. It is translated as CASSPPRGLPGYTF. Filled out from reference TRBV18 and TRBJ1-2, the complete variable domain reads NAGVMQNPRHLVRRRGQEARLRCSPMKGHSHVYWYRQLPEEGLKFMVYLQKENIIDESGMPKERFSAEFPKEGPSILRIQQVVRGDSAAYFCASSPPRGLPGYTFGSGTRLTVV.

The chain links TRBV4-3 to TRBJ2-5; no definite D call. This CDR3 comprises 17 residues. The ends were cut back, 4 bases at V and 1 base at J, with 19 bases in the middle. Germline V gene sequence: CDR1 LGHNA, CDR2 YSLEER. The CDR3 sequence is CASSRPSRRIIQETQYF. CDR3 nucleotide sequence: TGCGCCAGCAGCCGTCCTTCACGGCGGATAATCCAAGAGACCCAGTACTTC.

This clone showed up just a few times. CDR3 loop: CASSQGQGIYYEQYF. As DNA, the CDR3 is TGCGCCAGCAGCCAAGGGCAGGGAATCTACTACGAGCAGTACTTC. The chain carries TRBV4-1 and TRBJ2-7; TRBD1 might be the D (5 bases). The CDR3 runs 15 residues. V lost 1 base to trimming and J lost 3 bases, with 13 bases between them. Germline-derived CDR1 and CDR2 are MGHRA and YSYEKL.

The rearrangement links TRBV19 to TRBJ2-7; D possibly corresponds to TRBD2 (6 bases). Germline loops: CDR1 LNHDA, CDR2 SQIVND (reference sequence). V was trimmed by 7 bases and J by 2 bases, leaving 21 bases between them. The CDR3 has 16 amino acids. CDR3 loop: CASTNPRSGPPYEQYF. The CDR3 bases are TGTGCCAGTACCAACCCACGAAGCGGGCCTCCCTACGAGCAGTACTTC. Full variable domain (rest looked up from reference TRBV19 and TRBJ2-7): DGGITQSPKYLFRKEGQNVTLSCEQNLNHDAMYWYRQDPGQGLRLIYYSQIVNDFQKGDIAEGYSVSREKKESFPLTVTSAQKNPTAFYLCASTNPRSGPPYEQYFGPGTRLTVT.

The V and J genes are TRBV30 and TRBJ2-1; 8 bases agree with TRBD2. Germline lookup yields CDR1 GTSNPN and CDR2 SVGIG (reference sequence). Unmatched junction bases numbered 4, after V lost 7 bases and J lost 5 bases. There are 12 residues in the CDR3. The CDR3, as DNA: TGTGCCTACGGGAGGGTCAACAATGAGCAGTTCTTC. Amino acid sequence: CAYGRVNNEQFF. Combining the CDR3 with reference TRBV30 and TRBJ2-1 gives the whole variable domain SQTIHQWPATLVQPVGSPLSLECTVEGTSNPNLYWYRQAAGRGLQLLFYSVGIGQISSEVPQNLSASRPQDRQFILSSKKLLLSDSGFYLCAYGRVNNEQFFGPGTRLTVL.

This chain links TRBV11-1 with TRBJ2-1, with 9 bases matching TRBD1. CDR3 length: 14 amino acids. V was pared by 5 bases and J by 6 bases, with 5 bases of the junction left unmatched. The V gene's germline CDR1 is SGHAT and CDR2 FQDESV (reference sequence). CDR3 sequence: CASSTGDRANEQFF. The CDR3 DNA sequence: TGTGCCAGCAGCACCGGGGACAGGGCCAATGAGCAGTTCTTC.

This clone was seen a handful of times. This chain joins TRBV19 and TRBJ1-5; D is ambiguous. V was cut by 3 bases and J by 6 bases, with 9 bases left in between. The germline V gene encodes CDR1 LNHDA and CDR2 SQIVND (reference sequence). This CDR3 is 13 amino acids long. The CDR3 sequence is CASSIVNTQPQHF. For the CDR3, the DNA is TGTGCCAGTAGTATCGTAAACACTCAGCCCCAGCATTTT. The complete variable domain, with remaining parts taken from reference TRBV19 and TRBJ1-5, reads DGGITQSPKYLFRKEGQNVTLSCEQNLNHDAMYWYRQDPGQGLRLIYYSQIVNDFQKGDIAEGYSVSREKKESFPLTVTSAQKNPTAFYLCASSIVNTQPQHFGDGTRLSIL.

The V call is TRBV7-6, the J call TRBJ2-7; tentative D call: TRBD2 (6 bases). The germline CDR1 and CDR2 sequences are SGHVS and FNYEAQ. The CDR3 length is 14 residues. V lost 4 bases, J lost 3 bases, and 13 bases lay in between. This CDR3 reads CASSSGLIHYEQYF. For the CDR3, the DNA is TGTGCCAGCAGCTCGGGACTTATACACTACGAGCAGTACTTC.

The chain is built from TRBV29-1 and TRBJ2-5; tentatively, D is TRBD2 (5 bases). The germline V gene has CDR1 SQVTM and CDR2 ANQGSEA. V was shortened by 6 bases and J by 2 bases, with 13 bases between the two germline ends. There are 13 residues in the CDR3. The CDR3 is CSVRVGSQETQYF. The CDR3, as DNA: TGCAGCGTGAGGGTCGGTAGTCAAGAGACCCAGTACTTC.